This T cell receptor beta chain appears in the sequencing data of a study of blood T cell repertoires in COVID-19. TCRdb keeps only in-frame clones here, not all; method: immunoSEQ multiplex PCR. The table lists around 170,000 clones, 80% of them singletons. This CDR3 has 16 amino acids. Trimming removed 4 bases at V and 1 base at J, with 18 bases between. Per germline, CDR1 SGDLS and CDR2 YYNGEE. The chain carries TRBV9 and TRBJ2-7, with D perhaps TRBD1 (6 bases). Sequenced: peripheral blood. The source is a man aged 65 to 79 with active or convalescent COVID-19. CDR3 loop: CASSPLAGERSYEQYF. For the CDR3, the DNA is TGTGCCAGCAGCCCGCTAGCAGGGGAACGGTCCTACGAGCAGTACTTC.